This T cell receptor beta chain appears in the sequencing data of a study of PD-L1 blockade in urothelial cancer. About the study: Blood samples had a median of 141,255 T cells.

The CDR3 totals 14 residues. V was cut by 4 bases and J by 2 bases, with 10 bases left in between. Germline values: CDR1 LNHDA, CDR2 SQIVND (reference sequence). Study results and limitations: It was durable-benefit patients whose tumor-associated blood clones expanded more at 3 weeks.

In the case of this clone: Its antigen is still unknown.

Generated by immunoSEQ multiplex PCR, the TCRdb table keeps only in-frame clones and is missing some. The data show approximately 65,000 clones, roughly 89% seen once. The rearrangement uses TRBV19 and TRBJ2-3; the D gene is possibly TRBD2 (6 bases). This receptor was taken from a man in his 60s with urothelial cancer. The material sequenced was PBMCs, taken around atezolizumab (anti-PD-L1) treatment. The DNA for the CDR3 is TGTGCCAGTAGTAGGGGGGAACTCACAGATACGCAGTATTTT. Protein sequence: CASSRGELTDTQYF.